The clone carrying this T cell receptor (beta chain) was picked up a small number of times. Blood RNA originated from unsorted whole blood, with germline DNA additionally extracted. This CDR3 spans 8 amino acids. The germline CDR1 and CDR2 sequences are SNHLY and FYNNEI. The data belong to a study of tumor-infiltrating lymphocytes in primary liver carcinoma. Production of TCR beta cDNA used around 0.45 ug total RNA together with a constant-region primer. Libraries of TCR beta came from three nested multiplex PCR rounds with slightly modified ARM-PCR. PCR rounds one and two used TRBV1-TRBV30 forward primers with a C-beta reverse primer for around 10 cycles each. MiXCR was run by TCRdb on the multiplex PCR reads, yielding one entry per CDR3 protein. Here the sample spans around 330,000 distinct CDR3 sequences, approximately 65% being singletons.

The rearrangement links TRBV2 to TRBJ2-7, with D uncertain. Sequencing was done on a sample of peripheral blood. This TCR was recovered from a man aged 40-50 years with primary liver carcinoma and hepatitis B virus infection. In DNA, the CDR3 is TGTGCGATAAGGGAGCAGTACTTC. This gives the protein CAIREQYF.